These 14 T cell receptor beta chains came from one sample sequenced in a study of control samples from healthy donors and cancer patients. The method was immunoSEQ multiplex PCR; TCRdb's version includes in-frame clones alone and lacks a portion of them. The sample includes about 190,000 clones, about 93% of them seen just once. Material: blood. Receptor source: a man aged 18 to 29 in good health.

The rearrangement joins TRBV18 to TRBJ2-2, with 9 nucleotides matching TRBD1. CDR1 is KGHSH, CDR2 LQKENI, per germline. This CDR3 contains 15 residues. Trimming cost V 3 bases and J 4 bases; bases outside gene matches: 3. The CDR3 DNA sequence: TGTGCCAGCTCACCCATGACAGGGGGCACCGGGGAGCTGTTTTTT. This sequence encodes CASSPMTGGTGELFF.

This rearrangement joins TRBV28 to TRBJ1-4; no clear D. V lost 3 bases and J lost 4, with 15 bases in between. Germline V gene sequence: CDR1 MDHEN, CDR2 SYDVKM. This CDR3 region has 16 residues. This chain's CDR3 is CASSLAGNRFNEKLFF. The CDR3 bases are TGTGCCAGCAGTTTGGCTGGGAACAGATTTAATGAAAAACTGTTTTTT.

This clone was recorded only once. The chain uses TRBV11-2 and TRBJ1-1; the match to TRBD1 covers 8 bases. This CDR3 spans 14 amino acids. The V and J ends lost 3 bases and 6 bases, in that order; junction bases with no gene match: 6. Germline V gene data show CDR1 as SGHAT and CDR2 as FQNNGV. Written as DNA, the CDR3 is TGTGCCAGCAGCTTTTCAGGGGGCGTCCCTGAAGCTTTCTTT. It translates to CASSFSGGVPEAFF.

The chain links TRBV3-1 (or the pseudogene TRBV3-2) to TRBJ2-2; 7 bases map to TRBD1. Looked up from germline, CDR1 is LGHDT and CDR2 is YNNKEL (reference sequence). CDR3 length: 16 residues. J gave up 4 bases and V 4 bases, and 9 bases lay outside the gene matches. The CDR3 region has the DNA TGTGCCAGCAGCCCCCGTACAGGGGTTCTCACCGGGGAGCTGTTTTTT. Its translation: CASSPRTGVLTGELFF.

V gene TRBV30 combines with J gene TRBJ1-2; a weak D match, TRBD1 (5 bases). CDR3 length: 18 amino acids. Germline CDR1 is GTSNPN and CDR2 is SVGIG (reference sequence). V was pared by 8 bases and J by 1 base, with 29 bases between. The CDR3 bases are TGTGCCGGAAAGCCCTGGGGCAGAACCTTCACAAATAACTATGGCTACACCTTC. Translation: CAGKPWGRTFTNNYGYTF.

This clone appeared once. The chain is built from TRBV7-2 and TRBJ1-2; D is possibly TRBD1 (5 bases). From germline, CDR1 is SGHTA and CDR2 FQGNSA. The germline V and J ends were trimmed by 1 base and 8 bases, with 14 bases remaining between them. There are 14 residues in the CDR3. The CDR3 loop is CASSLDRGSGGYTF. The DNA for the CDR3 is TGTGCCAGCAGCTTAGACAGAGGCTCAGGGGGCTACACCTTC.

The genes are TRBV4-2 and TRBJ2-4, with TRBD2 matching 9 bases. Germline-derived CDR1 and CDR2 are LGHNA and YNFKEQ. V trimming: 1 base; J trimming: 5 bases; junction bases outside the gene matches: 6. This CDR3 spans 16 amino acids. CDR3 amino acids: CASSQGAGGPENIQYF. CDR3 DNA: TGTGCCAGCAGCCAAGGTGCGGGGGGGCCCGAAAACATTCAGTACTTC.

The V and J genes are TRBV12-5 and TRBJ2-1; 11 bases map to TRBD2. The CDR3 consists of 14 residues. Germline CDR1 is LGHNT and CDR2 is FRNRAP. Trimming removed 6 bases from V and 6 bases from J; junction bases left unmatched: 4. The DNA for the CDR3 is TGTGCTAGTGGCAATAGCGGGGGGGCCAATGAGCAGTTCTTC. Translating gives CASGNSGGANEQFF.

This clone was found once. The V call is TRBV10-2, the J call TRBJ1-4; D uncertain. Trimming left V 6 bases short and J 5 bases short, with 19 bases between. CDR1 is WSHSY, CDR2 SAAADI, per germline. CDR3 length equals 16 residues. CDR3 residues: CASSPKVTLRNEKLFF. CDR3 bases: TGCGCCAGCAGCCCCAAAGTAACCTTACGAAATGAAAAACTGTTTTTT.

Here the CDR3 reads CAISETGTGPGSPLHF. CDR3 DNA sequence: TGTGCCATCAGCGAGACTGGAACAGGCCCCGGGTCACCCCTCCACTTT. The chain combines TRBV10-3 with TRBJ1-6; tentatively, D is TRBD1 (5 bases). Germline lookup yields CDR1 ENHRY and CDR2 SYGVKD. The CDR3 totals 16 residues. The germline V and J ends were trimmed by 6 bases and 10 bases, with 22 bases remaining between them.

This clone was observed a handful of times. The chain couples TRBV29-1 to TRBJ1-1; 7 positions match TRBD1. CDR1 and CDR2 (germline): SQVTM, ANQGSEA. Trimming at V came to 1 base and at J to 6 bases, leaving 17 bases not matched to a gene. The CDR3 has 17 residues. For the CDR3, the DNA is TGCAGCGTTGAAGGTGACAGGGTTAAGTCTTTTAATTCTGAAGCTTTCTTT. Translated: CSVEGDRVKSFNSEAFF.

J is TRBJ2-5 and V is TRBV25-1; D gene uncertain. The germline CDR1 and CDR2 sequences are MGHDK and SYGVNS. This CDR3 is 14 amino acids long. V lost 8 bases and J 5 bases, leaving 18 bases between the germline ends. CDR3 coding DNA: TGTGCCAGCGGGTTAGGGTTCTCTACGGAGACCCAGTACTTC. Amino acid sequence: CASGLGFSTETQYF.

This chain uses TRBV7-8 with TRBJ1-6; D possibly corresponds to TRBD1 (6 bases). CDR1 is SGHVS, CDR2 FQNEAQ, per germline. The CDR3 extends over 17 amino acids. Trimming took off 5 bases at V and 2 bases at J, with 16 bases between the two ends. DNA for the CDR3: TGTGCCAGCAGCCCCAGAGGGGGTAGCACCTATAATTCACCCCTCCACTTT. Residues: CASSPRGGSTYNSPLHF.

The rearrangement links TRBV5-1 to TRBJ1-4; D is undetermined. V lost 2 bases and J 3 bases, leaving 8 bases between the germline ends. The germline V gene has CDR1 SGHRS and CDR2 YFSETQ. The CDR3 sequence is 14 residues long. CDR3 sequence: CASSLVAANEKLFF. CDR3 nucleotide sequence: TGCGCCAGCAGCTTAGTTGCGGCTAATGAAAAACTGTTTTTT.